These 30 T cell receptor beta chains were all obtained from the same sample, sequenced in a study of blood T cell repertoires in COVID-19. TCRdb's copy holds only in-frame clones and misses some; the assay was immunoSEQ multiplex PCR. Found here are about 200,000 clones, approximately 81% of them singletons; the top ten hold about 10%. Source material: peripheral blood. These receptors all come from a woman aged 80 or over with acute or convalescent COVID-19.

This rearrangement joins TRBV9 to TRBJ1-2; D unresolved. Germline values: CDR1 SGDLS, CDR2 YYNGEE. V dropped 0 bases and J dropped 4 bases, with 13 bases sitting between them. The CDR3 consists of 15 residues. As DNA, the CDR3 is TGTGCCAGCAGCGTAGATCGTACACCCGTCTATGGCTACACCTTC. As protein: CASSVDRTPVYGYTF. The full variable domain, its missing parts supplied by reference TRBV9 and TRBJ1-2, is DSGVTQTPKHLITATGQRVTLRCSPRSGDLSVYWYQQSLDQGLQFLIQYYNGEERAKGNILERFSAQQFPDLHSELNLSSLELGDSALYFCASSVDRTPVYGYTFGSGTRLTVV.

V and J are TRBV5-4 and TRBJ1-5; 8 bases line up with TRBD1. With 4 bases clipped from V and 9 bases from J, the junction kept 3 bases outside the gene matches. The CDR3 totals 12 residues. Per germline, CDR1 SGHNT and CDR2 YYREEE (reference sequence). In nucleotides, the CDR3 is TGTGCCAGCAGCCCAGGACAGGGGCCCCAGCATTTT. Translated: CASSPGQGPQHF.

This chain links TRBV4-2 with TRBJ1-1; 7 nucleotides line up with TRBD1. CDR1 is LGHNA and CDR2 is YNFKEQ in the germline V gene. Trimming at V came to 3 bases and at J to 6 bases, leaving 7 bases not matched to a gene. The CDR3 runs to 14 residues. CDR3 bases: TGTGCCAGCAGCCATGGAGACAGGGTCGCTGAAGCTTTCTTT. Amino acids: CASSHGDRVAEAFF.

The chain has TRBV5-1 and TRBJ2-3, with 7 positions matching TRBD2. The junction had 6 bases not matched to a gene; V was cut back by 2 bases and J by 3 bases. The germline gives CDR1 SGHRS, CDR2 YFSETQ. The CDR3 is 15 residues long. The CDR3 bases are TGCGCCAGCAGCTTCCGACTAGCAACGACAGATACGCAGTATTTT. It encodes CASSFRLATTDTQYF.

CDR3 DNA sequence: TGTGCCATCAGTCACTCCCCCGGGGGCTACACCTTC. It specifies CAISHSPGGYTF. The chain combines TRBV10-3 with TRBJ1-2; D is unclear. The ends were cut back, 5 bases at V and 8 bases at J, with 12 bases in the middle. In germline, CDR1 is ENHRY, CDR2 SYGVKD. This CDR3 spans 12 amino acids.

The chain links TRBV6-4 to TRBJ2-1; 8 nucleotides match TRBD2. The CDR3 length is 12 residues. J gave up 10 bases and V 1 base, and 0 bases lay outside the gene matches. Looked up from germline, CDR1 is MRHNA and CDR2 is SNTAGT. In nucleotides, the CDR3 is TGTGCCAGCAGTGACTTAGCGGGAGAGCAGTTCTTC. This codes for CASSDLAGEQFF.

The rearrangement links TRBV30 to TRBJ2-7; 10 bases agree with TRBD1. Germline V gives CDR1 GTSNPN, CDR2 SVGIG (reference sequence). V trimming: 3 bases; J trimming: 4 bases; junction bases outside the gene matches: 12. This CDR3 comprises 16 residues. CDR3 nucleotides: TGTGCCTGGAGAGGTGGGCTCGGACAGGGGGATTACGAGCAGTACTTC. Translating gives CAWRGGLGQGDYEQYF. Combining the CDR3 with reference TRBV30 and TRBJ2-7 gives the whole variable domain SQTIHQWPATLVQPVGSPLSLECTVEGTSNPNLYWYRQAAGRGLQLLFYSVGIGQISSEVPQNLSASRPQDRQFILSSKKLLLSDSGFYLCAWRGGLGQGDYEQYFGPGTRLTVT.

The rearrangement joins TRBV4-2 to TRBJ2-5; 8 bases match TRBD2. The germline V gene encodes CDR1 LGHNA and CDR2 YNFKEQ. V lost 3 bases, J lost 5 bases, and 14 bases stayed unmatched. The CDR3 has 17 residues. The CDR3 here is CASSQPGWGGGSETQYF. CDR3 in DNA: TGTGCCAGCAGCCAGCCAGGATGGGGCGGGGGGTCTGAGACCCAGTACTTC.

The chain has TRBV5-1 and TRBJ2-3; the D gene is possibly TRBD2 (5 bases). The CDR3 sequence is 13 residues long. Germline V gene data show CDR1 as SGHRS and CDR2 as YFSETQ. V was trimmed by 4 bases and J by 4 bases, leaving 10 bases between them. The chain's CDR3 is CASSEVGADTQYF. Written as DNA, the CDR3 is TGCGCCAGCAGCGAAGTCGGGGCAGATACGCAGTATTTT.

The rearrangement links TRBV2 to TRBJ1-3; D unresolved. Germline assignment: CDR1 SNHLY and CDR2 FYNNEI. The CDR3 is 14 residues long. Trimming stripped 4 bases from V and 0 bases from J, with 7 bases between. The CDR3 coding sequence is TGTGCCAGCAGTGGTCTCCTCTCTGGAAACACCATATATTTT. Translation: CASSGLLSGNTIYF.

The CDR3 region has the DNA TGTGCCAGCAGCCCCCTAGCGGGGCGAAGCACAGATACGCAGTATTTT. It codes for CASSPLAGRSTDTQYF. The gene calls are TRBV7-2 and TRBJ2-3; 9 bases are a match to TRBD2. With 5 bases clipped from V and 0 bases from J, the junction kept 6 bases outside the gene matches. The CDR3 length is 16 residues. The V gene's germline CDR1 is SGHTA and CDR2 FQGNSA.

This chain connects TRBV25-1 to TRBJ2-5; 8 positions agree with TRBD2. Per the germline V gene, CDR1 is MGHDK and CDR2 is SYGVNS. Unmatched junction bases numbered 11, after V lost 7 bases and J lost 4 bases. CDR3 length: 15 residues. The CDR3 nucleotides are TGTGCCAGCAACCCTCAGGGACTAGGAGGAGAGACCCAGTACTTC. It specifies CASNPQGLGGETQYF. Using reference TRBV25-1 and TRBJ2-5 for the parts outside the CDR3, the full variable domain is EADIYQTPRYLVIGTGKKITLECSQTMGHDKMYWYQQDPGMELHLIHYSYGVNSTEKGDLSSESTVSRIRTEHFPLTLESARPSHTSQYLCASNPQGLGGETQYFGPGTRLLVL.

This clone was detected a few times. The CDR3 sequence is CASSFRVGEQYF. CDR3 sequence (DNA): TGTGCCAGCAGCTTTCGGGTAGGTGAGCAGTACTTC. The chain combines TRBV5-8 with TRBJ2-7; D call uncertain. Deletions cut 2 bases from V and 7 bases from J, with 10 bases between. The length of the CDR3 is 12 residues. The V gene's germline CDR1 is SGHTS and CDR2 YDEGEE. Supplemented by reference TRBV5-8 and TRBJ2-7, the full variable domain reads EAGVTQSPTHLIKTRGQQATLRCSPISGHTSVYWYQQALGLGLQFLLWYDEGEERNRGNFPPRFSGRQFPNYSSELNVNALELEDSALYLCASSFRVGEQYFGPGTRLTVT.

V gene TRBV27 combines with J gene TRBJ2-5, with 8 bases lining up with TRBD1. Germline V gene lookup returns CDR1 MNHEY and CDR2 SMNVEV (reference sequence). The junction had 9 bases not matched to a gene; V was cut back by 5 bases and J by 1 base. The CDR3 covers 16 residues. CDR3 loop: CASSPLDGQGQETQYF. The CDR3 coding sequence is TGTGCCAGCAGTCCCCTAGACGGACAGGGCCAAGAGACCCAGTACTTC.

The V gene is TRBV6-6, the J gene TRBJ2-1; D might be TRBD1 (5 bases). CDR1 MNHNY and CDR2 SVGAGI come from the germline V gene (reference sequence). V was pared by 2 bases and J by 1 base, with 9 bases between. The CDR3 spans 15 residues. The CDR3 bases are TGTGCCAGCAGTTACCAGCAGGGATCCTACAATGAGCAGTTCTTC. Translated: CASSYQQGSYNEQFF.

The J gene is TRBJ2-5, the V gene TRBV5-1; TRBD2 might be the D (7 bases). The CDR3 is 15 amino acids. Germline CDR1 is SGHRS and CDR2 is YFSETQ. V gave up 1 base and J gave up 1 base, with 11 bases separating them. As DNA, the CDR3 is TGCGCCAGCAGCTTGAGGCGGGGGCTCCAAGAGACCCAGTACTTC. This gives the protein CASSLRRGLQETQYF.

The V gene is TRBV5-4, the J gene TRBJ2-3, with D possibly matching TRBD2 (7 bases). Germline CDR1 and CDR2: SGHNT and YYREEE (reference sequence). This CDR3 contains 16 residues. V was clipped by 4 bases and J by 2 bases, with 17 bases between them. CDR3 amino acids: CASSMLGGRVTDTQYF. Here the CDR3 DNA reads TGTGCCAGCAGCATGCTCGGGGGGCGAGTCACAGATACGCAGTATTTT.

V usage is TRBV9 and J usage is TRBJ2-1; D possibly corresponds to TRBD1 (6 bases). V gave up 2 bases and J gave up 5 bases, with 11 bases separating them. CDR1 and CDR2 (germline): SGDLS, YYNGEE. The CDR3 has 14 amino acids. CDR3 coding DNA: TGTGCCAGCAGCGTGGGATACAGGGACAATGAGCAGTTCTTC. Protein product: CASSVGYRDNEQFF.

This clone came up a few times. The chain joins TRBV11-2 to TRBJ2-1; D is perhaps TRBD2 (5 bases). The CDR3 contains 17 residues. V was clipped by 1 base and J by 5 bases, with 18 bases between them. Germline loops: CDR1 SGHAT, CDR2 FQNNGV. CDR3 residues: CASSLGSRVAINNEQFF. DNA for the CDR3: TGTGCCAGCAGCTTAGGATCTCGAGTAGCGATCAACAATGAGCAGTTCTTC.

CDR3 amino acids: CASSLTGDSSYGYTF. The CDR3 region has the DNA TGTGCCAGCAGCTTAACAGGGGACAGCTCTTATGGCTACACCTTC. The rearrangement uses TRBV7-3 and TRBJ1-2; TRBD1 matches at 7 bases. There are 15 residues in the CDR3. Unmatched junction bases numbered 6, after V lost 0 bases and J lost 5 bases. Per germline, CDR1 SGHTA and CDR2 FQGTGA.

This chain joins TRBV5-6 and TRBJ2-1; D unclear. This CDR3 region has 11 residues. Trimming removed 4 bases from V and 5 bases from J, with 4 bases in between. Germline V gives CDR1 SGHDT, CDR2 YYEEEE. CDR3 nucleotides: TGTGCCAGCAGCCGAGACAATGAGCAGTTCTTC. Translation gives CASSRDNEQFF.

As DNA, the CDR3 is TGTGCCAGCAGCCGGGCGTGGGGCAGCAACTACGAGCAGTACTTC. This sequence encodes CASSRAWGSNYEQYF. V is TRBV3-1 (or the pseudogene TRBV3-2) and J is TRBJ2-7; possible D gene TRBD1, 5 bases. V was shortened by 4 bases and J by 3 bases, with 16 bases between the two germline ends. CDR1 is LGHDT, CDR2 YNNKEL, per germline (reference sequence). The CDR3 is 15 amino acids.

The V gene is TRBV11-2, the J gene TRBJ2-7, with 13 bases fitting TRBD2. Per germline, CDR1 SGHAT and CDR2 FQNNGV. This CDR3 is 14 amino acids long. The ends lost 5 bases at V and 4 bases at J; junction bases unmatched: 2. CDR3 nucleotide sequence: TGTGCCAGCAGCCCGGGACTAGCGGGGTACGAGCAGTACTTC. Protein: CASSPGLAGYEQYF.

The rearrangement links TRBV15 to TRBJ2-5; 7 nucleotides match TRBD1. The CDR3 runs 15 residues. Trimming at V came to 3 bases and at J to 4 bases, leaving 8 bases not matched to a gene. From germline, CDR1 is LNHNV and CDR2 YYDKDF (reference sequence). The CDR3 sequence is CATSRDTGVAETQYF. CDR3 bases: TGTGCCACCAGCAGGGATACAGGGGTTGCAGAGACCCAGTACTTC. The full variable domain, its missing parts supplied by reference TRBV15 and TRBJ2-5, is DAMVIQNPRYQVTQFGKPVTLSCSQTLNHNVMYWYQQKSSQAPKLLFHYYDKDFNNEADTPDNFQSRRPNTSFCFLDIRSPGLGDTAMYLCATSRDTGVAETQYFGPGTRLLVL.

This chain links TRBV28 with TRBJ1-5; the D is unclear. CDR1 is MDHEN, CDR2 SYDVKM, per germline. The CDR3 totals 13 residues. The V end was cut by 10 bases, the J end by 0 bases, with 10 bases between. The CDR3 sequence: CATDSNSNQPQHF. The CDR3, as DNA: TGTGCCACAGATTCCAATAGCAATCAGCCCCAGCATTTT.

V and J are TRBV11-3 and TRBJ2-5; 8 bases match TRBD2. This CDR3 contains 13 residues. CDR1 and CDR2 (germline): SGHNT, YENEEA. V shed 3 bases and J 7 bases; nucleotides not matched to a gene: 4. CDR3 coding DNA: TGTGCCAGCAGCTTGGCGGGGGGCGGGACCCAGTACTTC. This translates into CASSLAGGGTQYF.

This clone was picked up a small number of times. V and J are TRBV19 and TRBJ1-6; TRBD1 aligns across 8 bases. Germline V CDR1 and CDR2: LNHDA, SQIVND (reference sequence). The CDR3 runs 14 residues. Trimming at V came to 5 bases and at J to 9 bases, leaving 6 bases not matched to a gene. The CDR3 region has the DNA TGTGCCAGTAGTTTCCAGGGGGCAGGTTCACCCCTCCACTTT. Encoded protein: CASSFQGAGSPLHF.

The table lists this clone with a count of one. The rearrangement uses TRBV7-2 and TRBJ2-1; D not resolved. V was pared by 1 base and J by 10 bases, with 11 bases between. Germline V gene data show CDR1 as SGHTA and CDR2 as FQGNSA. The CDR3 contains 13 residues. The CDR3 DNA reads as TGTGCCAGCAGCTTAGGGCAGGTCCAGGAGCAGTTCTTC. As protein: CASSLGQVQEQFF.

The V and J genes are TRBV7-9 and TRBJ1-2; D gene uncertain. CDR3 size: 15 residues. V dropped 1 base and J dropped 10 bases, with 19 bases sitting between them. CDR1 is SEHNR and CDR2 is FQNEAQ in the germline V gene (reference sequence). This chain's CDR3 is CASSLVGTGPRLYTF. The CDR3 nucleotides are TGTGCCAGCAGCTTAGTGGGCACCGGTCCCAGGCTCTACACCTTC.

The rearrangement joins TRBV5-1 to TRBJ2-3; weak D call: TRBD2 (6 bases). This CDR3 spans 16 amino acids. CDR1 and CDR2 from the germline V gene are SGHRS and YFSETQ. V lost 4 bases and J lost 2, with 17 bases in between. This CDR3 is CASSQQFSGDTDTQYF. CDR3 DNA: TGCGCCAGCAGCCAACAATTTAGCGGAGACACAGATACGCAGTATTTT.